Each of the 16 T cell receptor beta chains below was sequenced from the same sample in a study of blood T cell repertoires in COVID-19. Method: immunoSEQ multiplex PCR; TCRdb's copy keeps in-frame clones and lacks some. This sample yields approximately 52,000 clones, of which approximately 86% are seen a single time; over 1% belongs to the top ten. Input material: peripheral blood. Every receptor here comes from a man aged 60 to 69 with acute or convalescent COVID-19.

The chain has TRBV18 and TRBJ2-1, with TRBD2 matching 11 bases. In germline, CDR1 is KGHSH, CDR2 LQKENI. Germline trimming cut 0 bases from V and 8 bases from J; bases unmatched to any gene: 6. The CDR3 has 16 amino acids. The chain's CDR3 is CASSPPTSGVLYEQFF. The DNA of the CDR3 is TGTGCCAGCTCACCACCGACTAGCGGGGTTCTATATGAGCAGTTCTTC.

This chain joins TRBV6-5 and TRBJ1-6, with 8 bases lining up with TRBD1. This CDR3 region has 15 residues. The trim removed 2 bases at V and 6 bases at J, leaving 3 bases unmatched. Germline CDR1 reads MNHEY; CDR2 reads SVGAGI. The CDR3 sequence is CASSYTGQANSPLHF. In DNA form, the CDR3 reads TGTGCCAGCAGTTACACGGGACAGGCTAATTCACCCCTCCACTTT.

V and J are TRBV7-2 and TRBJ2-7; D gene ambiguous. The V gene lost 3 bases and the J gene lost 5 bases, with 11 bases spanning the gap. This CDR3 has 13 amino acids. Per the germline V gene, CDR1 is SGHTA and CDR2 is FQGNSA. The CDR3 nucleotides are TGTGCCAGCAGCTTTCTGGGTGGAGACGAGCAGTACTTC. Translating gives CASSFLGGDEQYF.

This clone was counted once. The chain uses TRBV6-5 and TRBJ1-2; 7 bases map to TRBD1. The germline gives CDR1 MNHEY, CDR2 SVGAGI. V trimming: 10 bases; J trimming: 4 bases; junction bases outside the gene matches: 9. This CDR3 has 13 residues. The CDR3 nucleotides are TGTGCCACCTTAGACAGGGTGGGCTATGGCTACACCTTC. Its translation is CATLDRVGYGYTF.

V and J are TRBV3-1 (or the pseudogene TRBV3-2) and TRBJ1-1; TRBD1 is a possible D gene (5 bases). CDR3 length equals 13 residues. Trimming left V 2 bases short and J 10 bases short, with 14 bases between. The germline CDR1 and CDR2 sequences are LGHDT and YNNKEL (reference sequence). CDR3 nucleotides: TGTGCCAGCAGCCAACCTGGGGGGTCGTCAGCTTTCTTT. As protein: CASSQPGGSSAFF.

The V gene is TRBV6-4, the J gene TRBJ2-1; D might be TRBD2 (7 bases). The germline gives CDR1 MRHNA, CDR2 SNTAGT. Trimming took 3 bases from V and 12 from J, leaving 18 bases between them. The CDR3 has 14 residues. The CDR3 reads CASSELGGGGPQFF. The CDR3 nucleotides are TGTGCCAGCAGTGAACTTGGAGGGGGGGGACCGCAGTTCTTC.

The chain uses TRBV19 and TRBJ1-5; tentative D call: TRBD1 (6 bases). V lost 4 bases to trimming and J lost 2 bases, with 9 bases between them. Germline V lookup: CDR1 LNHDA, CDR2 SQIVND (reference sequence). This CDR3 spans 14 amino acids. CDR3 residues: CASSTGGGNQPQHF. In DNA, the CDR3 is TGTGCCAGTAGTACTGGGGGCGGCAATCAGCCCCAGCATTTT.

There are a few counts of this clone. The genes are TRBV5-6 and TRBJ1-2; TRBD1 agrees at 7 bases. Unmatched junction bases numbered 6, after V lost 5 bases and J lost 8 bases. The germline V gene has CDR1 SGHDT and CDR2 YYEEEE. CDR3 length: 12 residues. CDR3 loop: CASRSTGRGYTF. The CDR3 nucleotides are TGTGCCAGCAGGTCGACAGGGCGAGGCTACACCTTC. The complete variable domain, with remaining parts taken from reference TRBV5-6 and TRBJ1-2, reads DAGVTQSPTHLIKTRGQQVTLRCSPKSGHDTVSWYQQALGQGPQFIFQYYEEEERQRGNFPDRFSGHQFPNYSSELNVNALLLGDSALYLCASRSTGRGYTFGSGTRLTVV.

V usage is TRBV7-9 and J usage is TRBJ2-7, with D possibly matching TRBD2 (5 bases). Germline lookup yields CDR1 SEHNR and CDR2 FQNEAQ (reference sequence). CDR3 length equals 13 residues. V was trimmed by 6 bases and J by 4 bases, leaving 13 bases between them. Here the CDR3 DNA reads TGTGCCAGCAGTTCCCGACTACCTTACGAGCAGTACTTC. Its protein product is CASSSRLPYEQYF.

The V and J genes are TRBV19 and TRBJ2-1, with TRBD1 as a possible D gene (5 bases). V lost 2 bases and J lost 7, with 15 bases in between. This CDR3 contains 15 residues. CDR1 and CDR2 (germline): LNHDA, SQIVND (reference sequence). Here the CDR3 DNA reads TGTGCCAGTAGTATAATGGCCAGGGTAGGGAATGAGCAGTTCTTC. Translating it yields CASSIMARVGNEQFF.

The J gene is TRBJ2-1, the V gene TRBV28; no reliable D call. Germline CDR1 is MDHEN and CDR2 is SYDVKM. CDR3 length: 15 residues. The V gene lost 3 bases and the J gene lost 4 bases, with 13 bases spanning the gap. The CDR3 here is CASSFGSQVYNEQFF. Here the CDR3 DNA reads TGTGCCAGCAGTTTTGGGTCTCAGGTTTACAATGAGCAGTTCTTC.

This sequence joins TRBV12-3 or TRBV12-4 and TRBJ1-2; TRBD1 matches at 7 bases. V shed 3 bases, J shed 8 bases, and the junction held 6 bases outside the gene matches. The CDR3 covers 13 residues. The CDR3 protein is CASSFEGAHGYTF. CDR3 sequence (DNA): TGTGCCAGCAGTTTCGAGGGGGCGCACGGCTACACCTTC.

The genes are TRBV28 and TRBJ1-5; the D is unclear. This CDR3 contains 12 residues. CDR1 and CDR2 (germline): MDHEN, SYDVKM. With 0 bases removed from V and 7 bases from J, the gap between germline ends came to 4 bases. CDR3 DNA sequence: TGTGCCAGCAGTTTATGGGGCCAGCCCCAGCATTTT. This encodes CASSLWGQPQHF.

The V call is TRBV5-1, the J call TRBJ1-1; no clear D gene. Per the germline V gene, CDR1 is SGHRS and CDR2 is YFSETQ. The ends were cut back, 0 bases at V and 1 base at J, with 7 bases in the middle. This CDR3 comprises 14 residues. DNA of the CDR3: TGCGCCAGCAGCTTGGTCGCGGGGAACACTGAAGCTTTCTTT. Protein product: CASSLVAGNTEAFF.

The CDR3 reads CASSFRSGNQPQHF. In nucleotides, the CDR3 is TGTGCCAGCAGTTTTAGATCGGGCAATCAGCCCCAGCATTTT. The gene calls are TRBV27 and TRBJ1-5, with no clear D. The germline V and J ends were trimmed by 3 bases and 2 bases, with 8 bases remaining between them. In germline, CDR1 is MNHEY, CDR2 SMNVEV (reference sequence). The CDR3 is 14 residues long.

The table lists this clone with a count of one. The chain is built from TRBV6-5 and TRBJ1-1; D is possibly TRBD1 (5 bases). Germline CDR1 is MNHEY and CDR2 is SVGAGI. The V end was cut by 5 bases, the J end by 6 bases, with 10 bases between. The CDR3 runs 12 residues. The chain's CDR3 is CASSLGGPEAFF. CDR3 DNA: TGTGCCAGCAGTCTGGGGGGTCCTGAAGCTTTCTTT.